This T cell receptor (beta chain) emerged from a study of blood T cell repertoires in COVID-19. Overall study: In each case, the material was cDNA or gDNA derived from T cells, B-cell-depleted T cells, or PBMCs.

Under the authors' procedure: Reference gene primer amplification in the assay estimated nucleated cell counts. Clones were read by immunoSEQ multiplex PCR, and TCRdb kept only the in-frame ones, dropping some. The D gene and trimming were derived from the DNA, and the V and J assignments and clone size from that table. The sample yields 150,000 to 200,000 clones, about 91% seen once. CDR3 length: 14 residues. V lost 5 bases, J lost 5 bases, and 16 bases lay in between. Germline CDR1 reads KGHSH; CDR2 reads LQKENI. Sequenced material: peripheral blood. This TCR came from a woman aged 45-65 years with acute or convalescent COVID-19. This sequence joins TRBV18 and TRBJ2-7, with unresolved D. The CDR3 sequence: CASSARESSDEQYF. CDR3 sequence (DNA): TGTGCCAGCTCAGCGAGAGAGAGTTCGGACGAGCAGTACTTC.